This TCR beta chain is from a study of lymphopenia after photon versus proton radiotherapy. In the case of this clone: The antigen is unknown.

Notes on the study in general: A bigger post-nadir fall in TCR diversity correlated inversely with survival time in deceased patients. Photon-treated patients lost naive T cells and TCR diversity; proton-treated stayed stable. Better survival with proton therapy was suggested as possible, not demonstrated. Post-nadir diversity loss with photons came from oligoclonal expansion, particularly CD8+ Temra cells.

V gave up 0 bases and J gave up 6 bases; unmatched junction bases: 7. The CDR3 extends over 16 amino acids. Germline V gives CDR1 LGHNT, CDR2 FRNRAP. Clones were sequenced by immunoSEQ multiplex PCR, and TCRdb holds only the in-frame ones, with some missing. The table has tens of thousands of clones, around 90% seen once. The source material was peripheral blood, sampled from a patient treated with photon-based radiotherapy. This TCR derives from a woman aged 65 to 85 with pancreatic cancer. V usage is TRBV12-5 and J usage is TRBJ2-1; 8 positions agree with TRBD2. The CDR3 bases are TGTGCTAGTGGTTTGGTAGGGGGACTAGGTGGCAATGAGCAGTTCTTC. Residues: CASGLVGGLGGNEQFF.